This TCR beta chain emerged from a study of shared clonotypes between healthy human individuals. Findings of the study overall: The sampled material consisted only of blood, and tissue repertoires are likely to differ. Owing to a small donor count, the genetic and exposure-history diversity represented was limited. Clonotypes which were not shared had lower generation probabilities than clonotypes that all four donors shared.

In the naive CD8 group, cells lacked CD45RO and were positively selected for CCR7, so terminally differentiated effector memory CD45RA+ cells were left out. The run depth of the assay was deep. Measured with immunoSEQ multiplex PCR; TCRdb has only the in-frame clones, and not every one. This sample has 630,000 or so clones, with 95% to 98% found just once. A word on this clone: As yet, its antigen is unknown.

The sequence derives from a man aged 30 to 39 in good health. The material sequenced was naive CD8+ T cells sorted from blood.

The CDR3: CASSLSGSEFTDTQYF. The CDR3 DNA follows: TGTGCCAGCAGCCTATCGGGCAGCGAGTTCACAGATACGCAGTATTTT. V usage is TRBV5-5 and J usage is TRBJ2-3; the D is unclear. Trimming took off 4 bases at V and 2 bases at J, with 17 bases between the two ends. Germline assignment: CDR1 SGHKS and CDR2 YYEKEE (reference sequence). The CDR3 is made up of 16 amino acids.